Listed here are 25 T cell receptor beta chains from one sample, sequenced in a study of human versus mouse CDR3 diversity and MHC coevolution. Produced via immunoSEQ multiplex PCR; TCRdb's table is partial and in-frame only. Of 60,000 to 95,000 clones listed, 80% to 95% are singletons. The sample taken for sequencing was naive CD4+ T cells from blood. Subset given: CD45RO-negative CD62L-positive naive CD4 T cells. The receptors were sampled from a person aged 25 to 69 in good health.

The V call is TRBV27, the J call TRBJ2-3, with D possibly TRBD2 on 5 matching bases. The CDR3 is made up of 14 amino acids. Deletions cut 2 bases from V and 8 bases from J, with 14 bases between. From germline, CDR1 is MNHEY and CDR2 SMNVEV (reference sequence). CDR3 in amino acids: CASSLGQNLATQYF. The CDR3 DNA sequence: TGTGCCAGCAGTTTAGGTCAGAATCTAGCTACGCAGTATTTT.

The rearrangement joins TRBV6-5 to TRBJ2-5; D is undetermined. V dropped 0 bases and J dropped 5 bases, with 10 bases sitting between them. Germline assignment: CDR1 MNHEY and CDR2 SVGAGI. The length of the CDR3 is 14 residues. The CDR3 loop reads CASSYSWASETQYF. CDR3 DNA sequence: TGTGCCAGCAGTTACTCTTGGGCGTCCGAGACCCAGTACTTC.

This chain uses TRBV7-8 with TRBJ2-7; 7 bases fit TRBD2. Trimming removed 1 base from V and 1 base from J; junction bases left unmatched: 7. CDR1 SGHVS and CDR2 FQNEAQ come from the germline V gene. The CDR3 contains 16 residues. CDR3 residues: CASSLGAAGLSYEQYF. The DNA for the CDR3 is TGTGCCAGCAGCTTAGGGGCAGCGGGGTTGTCCTACGAGCAGTACTTC.

The CDR3 DNA reads as TGTGCCAGCAGCCCAAAAGGGACAGAAAATCAGCCCCAGCATTTT. Its protein is CASSPKGTENQPQHF. The gene calls are TRBV21-1 and TRBJ1-5; no DNA check was done on the table's D call, TRBD1. TRBV21-1 is a pseudogene. The CDR3 spans 15 residues.

The CDR3 sequence: CASSPEQLASGTYEQYF. The DNA of the CDR3 is TGTGCCAGCTCACCAGAACAATTAGCTAGCGGGACCTACGAGCAGTACTTC. The chain couples TRBV18 to TRBJ2-7, with 9 bases identical to TRBD2. V was clipped by 2 bases and J by 2 bases; unmatched bases: 10. Per germline, CDR1 KGHSH and CDR2 LQKENI. The CDR3 has 17 residues.

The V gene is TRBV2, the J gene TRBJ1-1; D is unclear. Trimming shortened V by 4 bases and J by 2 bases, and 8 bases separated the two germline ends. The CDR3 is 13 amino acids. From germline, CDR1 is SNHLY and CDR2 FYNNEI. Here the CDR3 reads CASSVSGNTEAFF. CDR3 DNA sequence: TGTGCCAGCAGTGTTTCAGGAAACACTGAAGCTTTCTTT.

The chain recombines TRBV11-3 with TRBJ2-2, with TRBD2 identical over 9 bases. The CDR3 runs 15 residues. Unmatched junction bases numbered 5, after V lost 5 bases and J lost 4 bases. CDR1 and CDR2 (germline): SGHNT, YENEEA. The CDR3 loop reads CASSRGLAGTGELFF. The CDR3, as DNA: TGTGCCAGCAGCCGGGGACTAGCTGGCACCGGGGAGCTGTTTTTT.

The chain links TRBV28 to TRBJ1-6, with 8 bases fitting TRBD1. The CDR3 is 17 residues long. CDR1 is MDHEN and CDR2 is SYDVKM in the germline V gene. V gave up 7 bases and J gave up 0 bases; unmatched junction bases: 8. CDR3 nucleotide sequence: TGTGCCAGCACCCTAGGGGACAGGTTCTCCTATAATTCACCCCTCCACTTT. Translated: CASTLGDRFSYNSPLHF.

CDR3 nucleotide sequence: TGTGCCAGCAGTTCTCAGGGGGGATATGGCTACACCTTC. Protein sequence: CASSSQGGYGYTF. The gene calls are TRBV6-5 and TRBJ1-2; TRBD1 aligns across 7 bases. Germline-derived CDR1 and CDR2 are MNHEY and SVGAGI. The trim removed 4 bases at V and 5 bases at J, leaving 4 bases unmatched. The CDR3 has 13 residues.

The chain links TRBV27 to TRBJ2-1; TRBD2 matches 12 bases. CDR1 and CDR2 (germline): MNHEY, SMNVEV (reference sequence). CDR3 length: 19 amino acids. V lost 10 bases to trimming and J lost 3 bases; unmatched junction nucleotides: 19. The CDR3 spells CATGGRLAGVDGYYNEQFF. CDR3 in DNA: TGTGCCACCGGGGGCCGACTAGCGGGAGTCGACGGGTACTACAATGAGCAGTTCTTC.

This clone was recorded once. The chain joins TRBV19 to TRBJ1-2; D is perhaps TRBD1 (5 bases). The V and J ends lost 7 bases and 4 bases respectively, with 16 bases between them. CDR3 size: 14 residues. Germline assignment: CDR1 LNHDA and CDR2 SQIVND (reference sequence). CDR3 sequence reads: CASTETATSYGYTF. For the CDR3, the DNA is TGTGCCAGTACCGAGACAGCCACCTCCTATGGCTACACCTTC.

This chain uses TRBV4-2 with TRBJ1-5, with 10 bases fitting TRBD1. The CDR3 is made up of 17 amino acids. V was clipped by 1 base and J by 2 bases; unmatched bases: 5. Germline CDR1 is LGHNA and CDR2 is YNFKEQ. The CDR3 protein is CASSQGTGGFGNQPQHF. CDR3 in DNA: TGTGCCAGCAGCCAAGGGACAGGGGGGTTTGGCAATCAGCCCCAGCATTTT.

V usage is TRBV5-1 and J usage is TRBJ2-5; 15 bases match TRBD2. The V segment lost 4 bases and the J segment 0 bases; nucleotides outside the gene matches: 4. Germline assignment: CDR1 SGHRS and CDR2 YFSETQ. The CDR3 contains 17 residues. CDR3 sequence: CASSLGTSGRYQETQYF. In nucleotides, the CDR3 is TGCGCCAGCAGCCTCGGGACTAGCGGGAGGTACCAAGAGACCCAGTACTTC.

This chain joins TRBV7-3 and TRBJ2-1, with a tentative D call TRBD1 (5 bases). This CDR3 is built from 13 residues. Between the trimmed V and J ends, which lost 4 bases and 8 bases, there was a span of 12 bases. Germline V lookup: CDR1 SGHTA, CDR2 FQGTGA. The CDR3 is CASSSRGWDEQFF. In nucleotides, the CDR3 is TGTGCCAGCAGCTCTAGGGGTTGGGATGAGCAGTTCTTC.

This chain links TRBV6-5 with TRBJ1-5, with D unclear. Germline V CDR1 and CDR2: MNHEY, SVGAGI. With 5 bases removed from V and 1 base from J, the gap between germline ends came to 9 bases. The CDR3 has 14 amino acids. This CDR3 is CASSRWPSNQPQHF. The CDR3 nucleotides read TGTGCCAGCAGTCGCTGGCCGAGCAATCAGCCCCAGCATTTT.

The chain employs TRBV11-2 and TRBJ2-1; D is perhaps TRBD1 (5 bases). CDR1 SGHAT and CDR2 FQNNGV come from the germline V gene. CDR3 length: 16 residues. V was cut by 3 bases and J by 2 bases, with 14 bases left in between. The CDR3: CASSFSEVGPYNEQFF. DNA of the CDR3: TGTGCCAGCAGCTTCTCAGAAGTGGGGCCCTACAATGAGCAGTTCTTC.

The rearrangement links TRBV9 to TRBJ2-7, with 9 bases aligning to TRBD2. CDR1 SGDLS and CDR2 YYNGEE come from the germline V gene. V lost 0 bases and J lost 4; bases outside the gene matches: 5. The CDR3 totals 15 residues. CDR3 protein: CASSVAGSGSYEQYF. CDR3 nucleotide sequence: TGTGCCAGCAGCGTAGCGGGTAGCGGGAGTTACGAGCAGTACTTC.

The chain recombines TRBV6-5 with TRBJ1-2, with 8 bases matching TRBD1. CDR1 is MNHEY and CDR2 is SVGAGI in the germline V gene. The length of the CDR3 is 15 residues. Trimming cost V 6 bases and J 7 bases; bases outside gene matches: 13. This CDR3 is CASSPQQGVSSGYTF. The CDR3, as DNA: TGTGCCAGCAGCCCCCAACAGGGGGTGTCTTCTGGCTACACCTTC.

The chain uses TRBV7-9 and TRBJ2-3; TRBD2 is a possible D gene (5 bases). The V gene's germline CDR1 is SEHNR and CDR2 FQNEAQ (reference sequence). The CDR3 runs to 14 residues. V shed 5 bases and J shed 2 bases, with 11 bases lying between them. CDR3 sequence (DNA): TGTGCCAGCAGCCCCGGACTCGTCACAGATACGCAGTATTTT. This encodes CASSPGLVTDTQYF. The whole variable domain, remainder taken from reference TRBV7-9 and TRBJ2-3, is DTGVSQNPRHKITKRGQNVTFRCDPISEHNRLYWYRQTLGQGPEFLTYFQNEAQLEKSRLLSDRFSAERPKGSFSTLEIQRTEQGDSAMYLCASSPGLVTDTQYFGPGTRLTVL.

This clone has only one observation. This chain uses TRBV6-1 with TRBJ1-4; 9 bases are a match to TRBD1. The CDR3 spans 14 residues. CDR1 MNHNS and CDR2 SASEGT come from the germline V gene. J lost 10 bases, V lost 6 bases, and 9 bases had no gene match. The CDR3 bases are TGTGCCAGCAGCCCGACAGGGGGAGGCGGAAAACTGTTTTTT. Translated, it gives CASSPTGGGGKLFF.

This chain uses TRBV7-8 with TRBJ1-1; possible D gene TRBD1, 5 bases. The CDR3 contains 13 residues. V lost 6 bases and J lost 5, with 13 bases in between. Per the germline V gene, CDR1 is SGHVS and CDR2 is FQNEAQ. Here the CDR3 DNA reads TGTGCCAGCAGGCCCGGGGGGGGGACTGAAGCTTTCTTT. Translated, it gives CASRPGGGTEAFF.

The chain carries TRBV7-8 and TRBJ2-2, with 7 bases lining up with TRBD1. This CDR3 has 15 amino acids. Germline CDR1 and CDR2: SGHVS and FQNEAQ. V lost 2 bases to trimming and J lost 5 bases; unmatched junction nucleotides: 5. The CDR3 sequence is CASSLNPTGTGELFF. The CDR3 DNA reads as TGTGCCAGCAGCTTAAACCCGACAGGGACCGGGGAGCTGTTTTTT.

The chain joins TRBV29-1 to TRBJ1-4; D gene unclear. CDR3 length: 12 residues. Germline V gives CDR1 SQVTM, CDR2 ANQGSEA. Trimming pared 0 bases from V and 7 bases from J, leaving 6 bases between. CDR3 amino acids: CSVEDRGEKLFF. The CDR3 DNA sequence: TGCAGCGTTGAAGATCGGGGTGAAAAACTGTTTTTT.

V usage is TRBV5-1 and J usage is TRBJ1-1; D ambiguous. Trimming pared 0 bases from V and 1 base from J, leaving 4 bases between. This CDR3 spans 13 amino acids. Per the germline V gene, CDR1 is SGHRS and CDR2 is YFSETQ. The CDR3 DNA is TGCGCCAGCAGCTTGGCACAGAACACTGAAGCTTTCTTT. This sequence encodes CASSLAQNTEAFF.

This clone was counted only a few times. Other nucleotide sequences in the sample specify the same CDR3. CDR3 loop: CASSPGQSSNQPQHF. The CDR3, as DNA: TGTGCCAGCAGTCCGGGACAGTCTAGCAATCAGCCCCAGCATTTT. The chain has TRBV28 and TRBJ1-5, with 7 bases matching TRBD1. The CDR3 length is 15 residues. V dropped 5 bases and J dropped 0; count of bases not matched to a gene: 4. Germline V gene lookup returns CDR1 MDHEN and CDR2 SYDVKM.